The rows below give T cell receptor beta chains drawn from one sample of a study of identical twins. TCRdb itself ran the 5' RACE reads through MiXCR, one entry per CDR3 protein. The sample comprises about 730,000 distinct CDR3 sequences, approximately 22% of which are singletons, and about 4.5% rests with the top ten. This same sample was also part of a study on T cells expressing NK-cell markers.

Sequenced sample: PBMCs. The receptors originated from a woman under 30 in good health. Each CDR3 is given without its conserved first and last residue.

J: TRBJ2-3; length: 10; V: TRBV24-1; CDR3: ATLGRTDTQY
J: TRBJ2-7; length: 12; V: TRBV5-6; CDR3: ASSFWSGQGEQY
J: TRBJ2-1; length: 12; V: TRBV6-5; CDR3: ASSYSRTINEQF
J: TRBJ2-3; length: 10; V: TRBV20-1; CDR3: SAGHSTDTQY
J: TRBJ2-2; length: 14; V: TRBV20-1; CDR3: SARDKRSGGSGELF
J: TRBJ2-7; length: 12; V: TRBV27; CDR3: ASSSWGQNYEQY
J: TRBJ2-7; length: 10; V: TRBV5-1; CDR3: ASSLDGNEQY
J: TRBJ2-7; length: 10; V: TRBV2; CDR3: AGRTHHYEQY
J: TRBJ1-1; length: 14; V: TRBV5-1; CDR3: ASSLWGGQGGTEAF
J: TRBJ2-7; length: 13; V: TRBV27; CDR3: ASSSLDSGINEQY
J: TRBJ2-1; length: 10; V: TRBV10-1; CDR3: ASTRSYNEQF
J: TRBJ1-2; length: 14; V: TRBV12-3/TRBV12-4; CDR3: ASSLELFDRVHGYT
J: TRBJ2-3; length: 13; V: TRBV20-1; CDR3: SAPRDPARTDTQY
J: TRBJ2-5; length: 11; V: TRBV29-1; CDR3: SVQRVAGETQY
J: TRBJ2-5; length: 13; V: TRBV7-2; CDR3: ASSQSLPRGETQY
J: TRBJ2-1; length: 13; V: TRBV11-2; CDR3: ASSLLSLLDNEQF
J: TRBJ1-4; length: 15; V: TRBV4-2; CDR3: ASSRQGTGLLNEKLF
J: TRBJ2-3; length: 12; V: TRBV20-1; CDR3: SARDPGGFDTQY
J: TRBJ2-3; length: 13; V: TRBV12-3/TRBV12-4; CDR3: ASNPGLQITDTQY
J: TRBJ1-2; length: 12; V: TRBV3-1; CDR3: ASSQRDRAYGYT
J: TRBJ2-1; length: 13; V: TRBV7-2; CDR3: ASSSRLAGKYEQF
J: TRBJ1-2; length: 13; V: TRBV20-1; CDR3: SARDPRPSHYGYT
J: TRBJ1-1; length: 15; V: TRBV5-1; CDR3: ASLRDGGARGNTEAF
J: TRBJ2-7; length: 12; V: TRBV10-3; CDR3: AISEGRRTHEQY
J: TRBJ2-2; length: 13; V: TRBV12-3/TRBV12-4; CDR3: ASRQGQGRTGELF
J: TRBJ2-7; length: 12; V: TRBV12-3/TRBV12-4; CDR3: ASSLGLGAYEQY
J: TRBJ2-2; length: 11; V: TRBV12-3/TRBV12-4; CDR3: ASSRTSTGELF
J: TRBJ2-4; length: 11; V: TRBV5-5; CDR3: ASSLETDLIQY
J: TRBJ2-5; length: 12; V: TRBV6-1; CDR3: ASSILAGQETQY
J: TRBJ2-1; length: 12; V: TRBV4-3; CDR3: ASSQDGARNEQF
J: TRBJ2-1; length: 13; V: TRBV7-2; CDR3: ASSLTGTSKIEQF
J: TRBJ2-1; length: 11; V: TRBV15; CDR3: ATSRDPPHEQF
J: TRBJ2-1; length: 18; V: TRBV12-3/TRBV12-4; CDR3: ASRQSLAGGRPGSYNEQF
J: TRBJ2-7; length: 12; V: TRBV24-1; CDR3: ATSAADTPREQY